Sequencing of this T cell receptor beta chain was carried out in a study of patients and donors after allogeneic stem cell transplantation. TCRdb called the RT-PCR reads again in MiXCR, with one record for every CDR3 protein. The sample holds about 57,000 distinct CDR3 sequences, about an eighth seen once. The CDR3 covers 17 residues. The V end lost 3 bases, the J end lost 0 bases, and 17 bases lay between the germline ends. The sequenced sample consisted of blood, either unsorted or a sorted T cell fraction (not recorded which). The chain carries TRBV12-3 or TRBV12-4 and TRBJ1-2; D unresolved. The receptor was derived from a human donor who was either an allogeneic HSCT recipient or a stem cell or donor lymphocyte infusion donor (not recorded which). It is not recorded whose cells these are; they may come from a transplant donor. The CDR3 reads CASSFDSGFLSNYGYTF. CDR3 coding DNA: TGTGCCAGCAGTTTCGACTCGGGGTTCCTATCTAACTATGGCTACACCTTC.